Reported below is one T cell receptor (beta chain). CDR1 is MDHEN, CDR2 SYDVKM, per germline. Trimming cost V 10 bases and J 1 base; bases outside gene matches: 12. The CDR3 length is 18 residues. This sample was included in a study of blood T cell repertoires in COVID-19. Study details: COVID-19 samples from acute and convalescent phases originated in the United States, Italy and Spain. Nucleic acid was either cDNA or gDNA, and it came from T cells, B-cell-depleted T cells, or PBMCs.

Under the authors' procedure: Reference gene primers were amplified, and this amplification served to estimate nucleated cell counts. Data came from immunoSEQ multiplex PCR; TCRdb stores just in-frame clones and leaves some out. That table supplies the V and J calls and clone size; D and trimming were determined from the DNA. This table has roughly 250,000 clones, under 85% appearing once. The rearrangement joins TRBV28 to TRBJ2-1, with 14 bases identical to TRBD2. The TCR sequence derives from a human donor in a cohort sampled during active COVID-19. Sequenced: peripheral blood. This CDR3 reads CATFTRTSGRLSYNEQFF. The CDR3 coding sequence is TGTGCCACCTTTACTCGGACTAGCGGGAGGCTATCCTACAATGAGCAGTTCTTC.